Presented here are 13 T cell receptor beta chains from one specimen sequenced in a study of CD8+CD57+ T cells in acquired aplastic anemia (dated 2018 in TCRdb). Patients chosen for sequencing had shown expansion of CD8+CD57+ cells by flow cytometry. TCRdb names Illumina HiSeq 2000 as the instrument used. TCR beta VDJ combination and CDR3 sequence profiling used genomic DNA as the template. TCRdb trimmed the raw reads at Q25, called clones with MiXCR and kept productive beta chains. Every entry covers one CDR3 protein and lists the most common genes and DNA from its rows. Across this sample there are 270,000 or so distinct CDR3 sequences, with 82% seen only once. Approximately 40% of the sample comes from the top ten. Sequences were obtained from sorted CD4+, CD8+, or CD8+CD57+ T cells (not recorded which) from PBMCs. The receptors come from a human donor with aplastic anemia.

This clonotype has just one count. The genes are TRBV20-1 and TRBJ1-2; D ambiguous. The ends were cut back, 0 bases at V and 4 bases at J, with 9 bases in the middle. Germline V gene data show CDR1 as DFQATT and CDR2 as SNEGSKA (reference sequence). The CDR3 runs to 13 residues. The chain's CDR3 is CSARDQVGYGYTF. DNA of the CDR3: TGCAGTGCTAGAGATCAGGTTGGCTATGGCTACACCTTC.

In regard to this clonotype: An end of the junction differs from the germline gene, which may be a read error. The chain uses TRBV7-8 and TRBJ2-3, with D possibly being TRBD2 (5 bases). CDR3 length: 13 residues. CDR1 is SGHVS and CDR2 is FQNEAQ in the germline V gene. In DNA, the CDR3 is TGTGCCAGCAGCTTCGGAGGCACCTATACGCACTCCTTT. Encoded protein: CASSFGGTYTHSF.

The chain has TRBV15 and TRBJ2-1; D not resolved. The CDR3 totals 14 residues. Germline CDR1 and CDR2: LNHNV and YYDKDF (reference sequence). V gave up 0 bases and J gave up 6 bases, with 9 bases separating them. The CDR3 region is CATSRDIGPNEQFF. CDR3 DNA: TGTGCCACCAGCAGAGATATAGGACCCAATGAGCAGTTCTTC.

The chain couples TRBV6-1 to TRBJ2-7, with TRBD2 identical over 13 bases. CDR1 is MNHNS, CDR2 SASEGT, per germline. This CDR3 is 15 amino acids long. The ends lost 6 bases at V and 0 bases at J; junction bases unmatched: 2. The CDR3 nucleotides are TGTGCCAGCAGCGGGACTAGCGGGGACTCCTACGAGCAGTACGTC. This encodes CASSGTSGDSYEQYV.

For this clonotype: Because the CDR3 is missing its conserved closing phenylalanine or tryptophan, this is likely a read error. Because the CDR3's place on the DNA is in doubt, the DNA is left out and the CDR3 is given as listed by TCRdb. This chain uses TRBV2 with TRBJ1-1. Looked up from germline, CDR1 is SNHLY and CDR2 is FYNNEI. The CDR3 length is 15 residues, termini included. The CDR3 here is CASSYGLTDKQYVCS.

Turning to this clonotype: The CDR3 does not end in the conserved phenylalanine or tryptophan, so this is likely a read error. It is unclear where the CDR3 begins or ends on the DNA, so no DNA is shown, and the CDR3 is as TCRdb lists it. V usage is TRBV7-8 and J usage is TRBJ2-3; TRBD2, as called in the table, went unchecked against the DNA. Inclusive of both ends, the CDR3 amounts to 13 amino acids. Germline V gene lookup returns CDR1 SGHVS and CDR2 FQNEAQ. CDR3 amino acids: CASSFAGGAAKQY.

Turning to this clonotype: One junction end disagrees with the germline gene, perhaps due to a read error. This sequence joins TRBV9 and TRBJ2-3, with 8 bases lining up with TRBD2. This CDR3 contains 17 residues. Germline CDR1 reads SGDLS; CDR2 reads YYNGEE. In nucleotides, the CDR3 is TGTGCCAGCAGCCCCTTAGGAGCGGGGGAGTTGACAGTTACGCAGTATTTT. Its protein is CASSPLGAGELTVTQYF.

The chain recombines TRBV9 with TRBJ1-4; no reliable D call. Germline CDR1 reads SGDLS; CDR2 reads YYNGEE. This CDR3 region has 17 residues. V shed 5 bases and J shed 6 bases, with 23 bases lying between them. CDR3 region: CASSEGSDKQNYEKLFF. Written as DNA, the CDR3 is TGTGCCAGCAGTGAAGGGTCAGATAAACAGAATTATGAAAAACTGTTTTTT.

This rearrangement joins TRBV7-2 to TRBJ2-7, with 7 bases fitting TRBD1. The germline V gene encodes CDR1 SGHTA and CDR2 FQGNSA. With V trimmed by 1 base and J by 3 bases, 15 bases remained unmatched. The CDR3 runs 18 residues. The CDR3 spells CASSLGDSVISNHYEQYV. The CDR3 DNA reads TGTGCCAGCAGCTTAGGGGACAGCGTAATAAGCAATCACTACGAGCAGTACGTC.

J is TRBJ1-4 and V is TRBV12-3 or TRBV12-4; weak D call: TRBD1 (6 bases). The CDR3 extends over 14 amino acids. Trimming stripped 2 bases from V and 8 bases from J, with 12 bases between. CDR3 sequence (DNA): TGTGCCAGCAGTTTACGGGGGGCTGGGGAAAAACTGTTTTTT. It is translated as CASSLRGAGEKLFF.

V gene TRBV9 combines with J gene TRBJ2-3; TRBD1 or TRBD2 may be the D gene (5 bases each). The CDR3 loop spans 13 amino acids. Trimming took 3 bases from V and 10 from J, leaving 15 bases between them. Germline V lookup: CDR1 SGDLS, CDR2 YYNGEE. The CDR3 DNA reads as TGTGCCAGCAGCGACGGGGCCAAAAAGCCGCAGTATTTT. This translates into CASSDGAKKPQYF. Drawing the rest from reference TRBV9 and TRBJ2-3, the complete variable domain is DSGVTQTPKHLITATGQRVTLRCSPRSGDLSVYWYQQSLDQGLQFLIQYYNGEERAKGNILERFSAQQFPDLHSELNLSSLELGDSALYFCASSDGAKKPQYFGPGTRLTVL.

There are a few counts of this clonotype. A read error may account for a junction end that differs from germline. V usage is TRBV10-3 and J usage is TRBJ1-2; 7 bases match TRBD1. Germline V lookup: CDR1 ENHRY, CDR2 SYGVKD. CDR3 size: 13 residues. As DNA, the CDR3 is TGTGCCATCAGTGCTAGGGGGCCTTATGGTTACACCTTC. Translating gives CAISARGPYGYTF.

The chain uses TRBV7-2 and TRBJ1-2; 7 bases fit TRBD1. V trimming: 6 bases; J trimming: 2 bases; junction bases outside the gene matches: 12. Per germline, CDR1 SGHTA and CDR2 FQGNSA. The CDR3 is made up of 16 amino acids. Here the CDR3 DNA reads TGTGCCAGCAGGCCAGGGGGTGGAGGGTCAAACTATGGCTACACCTTC. Its protein is CASRPGGGGSNYGYTF.